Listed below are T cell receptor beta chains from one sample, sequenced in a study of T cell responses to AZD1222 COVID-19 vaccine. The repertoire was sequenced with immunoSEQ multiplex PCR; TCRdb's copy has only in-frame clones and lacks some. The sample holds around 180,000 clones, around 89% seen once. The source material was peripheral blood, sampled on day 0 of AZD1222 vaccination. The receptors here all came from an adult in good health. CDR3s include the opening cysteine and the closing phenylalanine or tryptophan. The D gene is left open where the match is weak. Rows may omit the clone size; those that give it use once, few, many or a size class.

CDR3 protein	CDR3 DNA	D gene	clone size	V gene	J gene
CASSQRQHTF	TGTGCCAGCAGTCAACGACAGCATACCTTC	-	-	TRBV12-3/TRBV12-4	TRBJ1-2
CASSRDRGDNEQFF	TGTGCCAGCAGCCGGGACAGGGGGGACAATGAGCAGTTCTTC	TRBD1	-	TRBV5-4	TRBJ2-1
CASSQGFGGAGYGYTF	TGTGCCAGCAGCCAAGGCTTCGGGGGCGCGGGCTATGGCTACACCTTC	-	-	TRBV28	TRBJ1-2
CASSPDRGMGYTF	TGTGCCAGCAGCCCAGACAGGGGCATGGGCTACACCTTC	TRBD1	-	TRBV7-3	TRBJ1-2
CASSPWTSGSADLAKNIQYF	TGCGCCAGCAGCCCTTGGACTAGCGGGAGTGCCGACCTCGCCAAAAACATTCAGTACTTC	TRBD2	-	TRBV4-1	TRBJ2-4
CASSKGDSGANVLTF	TGCGCCAGCAGTAAGGGGGATTCTGGGGCCAACGTCCTGACTTTC	-	once	TRBV5-1	TRBJ2-6
CASSLGQGKKYEQFF	TGTGCCAGCAGCTTAGGACAGGGGAAAAAATATGAGCAGTTCTTC	TRBD1	-	TRBV7-9	TRBJ2-1
CASSPGQGVSGNTIYF	TGTGCCAGTAGTCCTGGGCAGGGGGTCTCTGGAAACACCATATATTTT	TRBD1	-	TRBV19	TRBJ1-3
CASRFTAGNSYNEQFF	TGTGCCAGCAGATTTACTGCGGGAAACTCCTACAATGAGCAGTTCTTC	-	-	TRBV28	TRBJ2-1
CASSQVRGAGAQETQYF	TGTGCCAGCAGCCAAGTGAGGGGAGCGGGGGCGCAAGAGACCCAGTACTTC	TRBD2	-	TRBV3-1/TRBV3-2	TRBJ2-5
CAISGLAGDTQYF	TGTGCCATTTCGGGACTAGCGGGGGATACGCAGTATTTT	TRBD2	-	TRBV10-3	TRBJ2-3
CASSRHRDKYNEQFF	TGTGCCAGCAGTCGCCACCGGGACAAATACAATGAGCAGTTCTTC	-	-	TRBV3-1/TRBV3-2	TRBJ2-1
CASSIEGQAFSGANVLTF	TGTGCCAGTAGTATAGAGGGACAGGCTTTCTCTGGGGCCAACGTCCTGACTTTC	TRBD1	-	TRBV19	TRBJ2-6
CASRDPYSNQPQHF	TGTGCCAGCAGGGACCCTTATAGCAATCAGCCCCAGCATTTT	-	-	TRBV2	TRBJ1-5
CASSSPGQGLSYEQYF	TGTGCCAGCAGTTCCCCCGGACAGGGCCTCTCCTACGAGCAGTACTTC	TRBD1	-	TRBV28	TRBJ2-7
CASSREGLLSGNTIYF	TGTGCCAGCAGCCGGGAGGGACTGCTCTCTGGAAACACCATATATTTT	-	-	TRBV3-1/TRBV3-2	TRBJ1-3
CASKGTSMGADTQYF	TGTGCCAGCAAAGGGACTAGCATGGGGGCGGATACGCAGTATTTT	TRBD2	-	TRBV6-5	TRBJ2-3
CASSSQFNQPQHF	TGTGCCAGCAGTTCTCAGTTTAATCAGCCCCAGCATTTT	-	once	TRBV12-3/TRBV12-4	TRBJ1-5
CASKILTGGQETQYF	TGTGCCAGTAAGATCCTGACAGGGGGGCAAGAGACCCAGTACTTC	TRBD1	-	TRBV19	TRBJ2-5
CASSLAGGRNEQFF	TGTGCCAGCAGCTTAGCGGGAGGTAGGAATGAGCAGTTCTTC	-	-	TRBV7-2	TRBJ2-1
CAWSEVTDTQYF	TGTGCCTGGAGTGAGGTCACAGATACGCAGTATTTT	-	-	TRBV30	TRBJ2-3
CASSQDKGGGQPQHF	TGCGCCAGCAGCCAAGATAAGGGAGGTGGTCAGCCCCAGCATTTT	-	-	TRBV4-1	TRBJ1-5
CSARPSGGFGEQYF	TGCAGCGCCAGACCTAGCGGGGGGTTTGGTGAGCAGTACTTC	TRBD2	-	TRBV29-1	TRBJ2-7
CASSSDRAITYEQYF	TGTGCCAGCAGTAGTGACAGGGCAATAACCTACGAGCAGTACTTC	TRBD1	medium-sized	TRBV2	TRBJ2-7
CASSKVFRNRSYEQYF	TGTGCCAGCAGCAAAGTTTTCCGCAACCGCTCCTACGAGCAGTACTTC	-	-	TRBV21-1	TRBJ2-7
CASRLAVLPYEQYF	TGTGCCAGCAGACTAGCGGTGCTCCCCTACGAGCAGTACTTC	TRBD2	-	TRBV6-5	TRBJ2-7
CASSSAGTDTQYF	TGTGCCAGCAGTTCAGCGGGGACAGATACGCAGTATTTT	TRBD2	-	TRBV6-4	TRBJ2-3
CASSLAGKLFF	TGTGCCAGCAGTTTAGCAGGGAAACTGTTTTTT	-	-	TRBV12-3/TRBV12-4	TRBJ1-4
CASRIQTGGGSPLHF	TGTGCCAGCAGGATCCAAACAGGGGGCGGTTCACCCCTCCACTTT	TRBD1	-	TRBV6-5	TRBJ1-6
CAWRTVNNSPLHF	TGTGCCTGGAGAACAGTGAACAATTCACCCCTCCACTTT	-	-	TRBV30	TRBJ1-6
CASSQDRPGNYEQYF	TGTGCCAGCAGCCAAGATCGGCCAGGGAACTACGAGCAGTACTTC	-	-	TRBV4-2	TRBJ2-7
CSVSAGGREAFF	TGCAGCGTAAGTGCTGGTGGACGGGAAGCTTTCTTT	-	-	TRBV29-1	TRBJ1-1
CASSLKVRVRWASTSPGETQYF	TGTGCCAGCAGTTTAAAGGTTAGGGTTCGGTGGGCCTCCACCTCCCCGGGGGAGACCCAGTACTTC	-	-	TRBV28	TRBJ2-5
CAILRGMNTEAFF	TGTGCCATCTTGAGGGGGATGAACACTGAAGCTTTCTTT	-	-	TRBV28	TRBJ1-1
CASSSDSTDTQYF	TGTGCCAGCAGCTCGGACAGCACAGATACGCAGTATTTT	-	-	TRBV11-2	TRBJ2-3
CASSAQGYSYNEQFF	TGTGCCAGCAGCGCACAGGGATACTCCTACAATGAGCAGTTCTTC	-	-	TRBV9	TRBJ2-1
CASSPWGDSVPNSPLHF	TGTGCCAGCAGCCCCTGGGGGGACAGCGTTCCTAATTCACCCCTCCACTTT	TRBD1	-	TRBV7-2	TRBJ1-6
CASSLKEQYF	TGTGCCAGCAGCTTAAAAGAGCAGTACTTC	-	-	TRBV11-2	TRBJ2-7
CASSLDSQETQYF	TGTGCTAGCAGCTTAGACAGTCAAGAGACCCAGTACTTC	-	-	TRBV7-7	TRBJ2-5
CASSVGAGSTLHF	TGTGCCAGCAGCGTAGGGGCAGGATCGACCCTCCACTTT	-	-	TRBV9	TRBJ1-6
CASSAGGSGANVLTF	TGTGCCAGCAGTGCGGGGGGCTCTGGGGCCAACGTCCTGACTTTC	TRBD2	-	TRBV2	TRBJ2-6
CASEPPGSRLTWHF	TGTGCCAGCGAGCCCCCCGGCAGCCGCCTGACGTGGCATTTT	-	-	TRBV6-5	TRBJ1-5
CASSLAGAGNYGYTF	TGTGCCAGCAGCTTGGCGGGGGCCGGTAACTATGGCTACACCTTC	-	-	TRBV5-6	TRBJ1-2
CASSLQSILSRANSPLHF	TGTGCCAGCAGTTTACAGTCGATCCTCTCCAGGGCCAATTCACCCCTCCACTTT	-	-	TRBV28	TRBJ1-6
CASSRTSGGPDTQYF	TGTGCCAGCAGTCGCACGTCAGGGGGCCCAGATACGCAGTATTTT	TRBD1	-	TRBV6-5	TRBJ2-3
CASTPRPQFGGYTF	TGTGCCAGTACCCCCCGGCCGCAGTTCGGTGGCTACACCTTC	-	-	TRBV19	TRBJ1-2
CASSPPPGEGVYGYTF	TGTGCCAGTAGTCCCCCCCCGGGCGAGGGGGTCTATGGCTACACCTTC	-	-	TRBV19	TRBJ1-2
CASSLAPTNRRFGGGYTF	TGTGCCAGCAGCTTAGCACCTACAAACAGGAGGTTCGGGGGTGGCTACACCTTC	-	-	TRBV7-2	TRBJ1-2
CASSLGAGPPDTQYF	TGTGCCAGCAGCTTGGGGGCGGGGCCGCCAGATACGCAGTATTTT	-	few	TRBV5-6	TRBJ2-3